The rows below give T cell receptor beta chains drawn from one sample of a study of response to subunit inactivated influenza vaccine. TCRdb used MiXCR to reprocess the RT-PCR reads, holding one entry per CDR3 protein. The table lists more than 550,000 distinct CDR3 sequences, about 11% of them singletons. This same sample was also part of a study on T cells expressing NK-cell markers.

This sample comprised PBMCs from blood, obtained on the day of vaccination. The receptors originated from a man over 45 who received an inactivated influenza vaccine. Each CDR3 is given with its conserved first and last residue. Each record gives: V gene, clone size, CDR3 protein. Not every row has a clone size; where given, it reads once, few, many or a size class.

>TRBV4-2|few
CASSQDAGGNNEQFF
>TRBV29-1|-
CSAEDRSSYEQYF
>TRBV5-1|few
CASSLGPGTGTVQYF
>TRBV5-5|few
CASSLSGPPNSPLHF
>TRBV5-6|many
CASSPFRREGTDTQYF
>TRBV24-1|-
CATSDYDSSAKAFF
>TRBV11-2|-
CASSPVTGTYEQYF
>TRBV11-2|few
CASSLEEDEQYF
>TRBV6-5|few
CASSYQGTLRRETQYF
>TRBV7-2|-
CASSFRGALSYEQYF
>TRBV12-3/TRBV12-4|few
CASSLSMLFF
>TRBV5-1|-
CASTASGVSYNEQFF
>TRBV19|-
CASRTDGLNTGELFF
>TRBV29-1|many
CSVLIRVNEQFF
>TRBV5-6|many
CASSLPRVAGELFF
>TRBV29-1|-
CSVESSGGAYTGELFF
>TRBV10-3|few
CAISDPTRDSPHEQYF
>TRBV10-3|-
CAISQTGGTDTQYF
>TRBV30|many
CAWSVLSTHTDEQFF
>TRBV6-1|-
CASSAPSVWGSYEQYF
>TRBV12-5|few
CASGLSGGHEQFF
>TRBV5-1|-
CASNVGGGSYNEQFF
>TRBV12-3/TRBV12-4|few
CASSLGTYYGYTF
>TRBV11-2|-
CASSFLGGTGSKWAYNEQFF
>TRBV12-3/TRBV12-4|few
CASSLSHRGPGELFF
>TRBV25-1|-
CASSGRQVSTEAFF
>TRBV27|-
CASSFYLAGVGETQYF
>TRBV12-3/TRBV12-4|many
CASSPWAGGTDTQYF
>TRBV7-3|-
CASTAGGRSGELFF
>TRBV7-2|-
CASSMRGGDTQYF
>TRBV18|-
CASSPPNRGNDGYTF
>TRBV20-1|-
CSAPRQGLTDTQYF
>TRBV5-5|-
CASRPPGQGNYGYTF
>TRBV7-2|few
CASSLEGGYYEQYF